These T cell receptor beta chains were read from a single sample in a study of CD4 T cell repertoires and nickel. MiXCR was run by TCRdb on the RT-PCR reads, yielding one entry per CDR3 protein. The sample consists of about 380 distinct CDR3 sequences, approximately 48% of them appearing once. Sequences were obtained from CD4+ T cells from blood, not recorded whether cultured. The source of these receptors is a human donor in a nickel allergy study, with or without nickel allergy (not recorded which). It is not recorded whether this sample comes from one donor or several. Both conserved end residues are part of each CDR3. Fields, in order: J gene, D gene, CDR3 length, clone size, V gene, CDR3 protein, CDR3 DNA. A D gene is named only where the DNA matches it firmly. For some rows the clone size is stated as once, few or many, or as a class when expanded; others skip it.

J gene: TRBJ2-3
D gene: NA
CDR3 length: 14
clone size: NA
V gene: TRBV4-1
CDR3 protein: CASSQVSRGGLQYF
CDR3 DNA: TGCGCCAGCAGCCAAGTGAGTCGAGGGGGTCTCCAGTATTTT

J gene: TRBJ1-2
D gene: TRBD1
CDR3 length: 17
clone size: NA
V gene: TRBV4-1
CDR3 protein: CASSHEGAGTGNYGYTF
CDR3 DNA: TGCGCCAGCAGCCATGAAGGGGCAGGGACAGGGAACTATGGCTACACCTTC

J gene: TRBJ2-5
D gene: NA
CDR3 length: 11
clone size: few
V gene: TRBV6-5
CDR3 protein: CASTRQETQYF
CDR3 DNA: TGTGCCAGCACCCGACAAGAGACCCAGTACTTC

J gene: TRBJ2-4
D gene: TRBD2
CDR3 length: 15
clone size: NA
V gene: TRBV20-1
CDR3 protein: CSAREGSGSKNIQYF
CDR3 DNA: TGCAGTGCTAGAGAAGGTAGCGGGAGTAAAAACATTCAGTACTTC

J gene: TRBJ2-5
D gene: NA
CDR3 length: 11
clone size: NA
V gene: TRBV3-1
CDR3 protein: CASSHIETQYF
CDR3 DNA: TGTGCCAGCAGCCACATAGAGACCCAGTACTTC

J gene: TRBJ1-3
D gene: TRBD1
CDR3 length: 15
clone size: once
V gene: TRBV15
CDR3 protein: CATSRQTGTGNTIYF
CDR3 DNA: TGTGCCACCAGCAGACAGACAGGGACTGGAAACACCATATATTTT

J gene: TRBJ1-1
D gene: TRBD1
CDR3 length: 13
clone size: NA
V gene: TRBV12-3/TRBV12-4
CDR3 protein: CASTRGQRTEAFF
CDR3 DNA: TGTGCCAGTACGAGGGGGCAACGTACTGAAGCTTTCTTT

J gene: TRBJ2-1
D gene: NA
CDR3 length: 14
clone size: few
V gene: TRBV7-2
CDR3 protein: CASSLAGGVNEQFF
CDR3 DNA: TGTGCCAGCAGCTTAGCGGGGGGAGTTAATGAGCAGTTCTTC

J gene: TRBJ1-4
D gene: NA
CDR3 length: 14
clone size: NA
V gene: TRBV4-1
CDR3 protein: CASSQLAGLQKLFF
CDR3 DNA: TGCGCCAGCAGCCAATTAGCGGGACTCCAAAAACTGTTTTTT

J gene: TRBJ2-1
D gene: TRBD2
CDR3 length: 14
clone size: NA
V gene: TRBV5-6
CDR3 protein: CASSRLAAYNEQFF
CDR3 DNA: TGTGCCAGCAGCCGACTAGCGGCCTACAATGAGCAGTTCTTC

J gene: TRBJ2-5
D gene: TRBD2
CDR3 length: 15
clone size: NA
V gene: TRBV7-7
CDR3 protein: CASSPRTSGIGTQYF
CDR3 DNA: TGTGCTAGCAGCCCGCGGACTAGCGGGATAGGGACCCAGTACTTC

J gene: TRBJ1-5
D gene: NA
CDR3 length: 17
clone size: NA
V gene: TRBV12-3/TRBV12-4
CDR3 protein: CASSLGWGHTLNQPQHF
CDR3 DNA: TGTGCCAGCAGTTTAGGCTGGGGCCACACGCTAAATCAGCCCCAGCATTTT

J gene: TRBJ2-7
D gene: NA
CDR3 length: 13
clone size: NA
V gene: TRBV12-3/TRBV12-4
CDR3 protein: CASSLSRAHEQYF
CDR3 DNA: TGTGCCAGCAGTTTGTCCAGGGCCCACGAGCAGTACTTC

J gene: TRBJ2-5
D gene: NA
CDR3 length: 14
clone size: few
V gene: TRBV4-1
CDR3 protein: CASSLTPGEETQYF
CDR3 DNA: TGCGCCAGCAGCTTAACTCCAGGGGAAGAGACCCAGTACTTC

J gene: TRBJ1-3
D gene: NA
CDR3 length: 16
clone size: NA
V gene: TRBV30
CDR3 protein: CACRKRDAASGNTIYF
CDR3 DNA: TGTGCCTGCCGCAAGAGGGACGCCGCCTCTGGAAACACCATATATTTT

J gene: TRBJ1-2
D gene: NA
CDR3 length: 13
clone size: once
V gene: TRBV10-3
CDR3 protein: CAISEPPHYGYTF
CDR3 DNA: TGTGCCATCAGTGAGCCTCCTCATTATGGCTACACCTTC

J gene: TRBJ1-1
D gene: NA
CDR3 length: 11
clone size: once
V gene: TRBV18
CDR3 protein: CASSHTLEAFF
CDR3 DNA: TGTGCCAGCTCACATACCCTTGAAGCTTTCTTT

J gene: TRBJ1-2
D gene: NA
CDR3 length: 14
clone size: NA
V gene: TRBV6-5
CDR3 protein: CASSEGGIGGSYTF
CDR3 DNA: TGTGCCAGCAGCGAGGGAGGAATTGGTGGAAGCTACACCTTC

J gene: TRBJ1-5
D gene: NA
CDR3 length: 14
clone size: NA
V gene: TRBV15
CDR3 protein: CATSRHHSNQPQHF
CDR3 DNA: TGTGCCACCAGCAGACATCATAGCAATCAGCCCCAGCATTTT

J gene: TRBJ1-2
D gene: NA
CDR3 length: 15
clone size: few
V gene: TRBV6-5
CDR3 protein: CASSYGSAANYGYTF
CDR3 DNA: TGTGCCAGCAGTTACGGGTCAGCGGCTAACTATGGCTACACCTTC

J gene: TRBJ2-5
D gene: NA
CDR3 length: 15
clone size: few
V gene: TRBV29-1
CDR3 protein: CSVKYYAEYQETQYF
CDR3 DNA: TGCAGCGTTAAGTATTATGCTGAGTACCAAGAGACCCAGTACTTC

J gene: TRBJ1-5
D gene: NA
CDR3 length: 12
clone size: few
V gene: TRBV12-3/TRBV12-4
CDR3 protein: CASGTANLPQHF
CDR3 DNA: TGTGCCAGCGGGACTGCGAATCTGCCCCAGCATTTT

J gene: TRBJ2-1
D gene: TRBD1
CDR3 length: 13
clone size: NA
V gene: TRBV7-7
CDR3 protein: CASSPMDRVKQFF
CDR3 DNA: TGTGCTAGCAGCCCCATGGACAGGGTGAAGCAGTTCTTC

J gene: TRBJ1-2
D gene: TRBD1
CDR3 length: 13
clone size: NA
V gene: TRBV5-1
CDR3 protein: CASSSGQGGGYTF
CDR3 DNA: TGCGCCAGCAGCTCCGGACAGGGAGGTGGCTACACCTTC